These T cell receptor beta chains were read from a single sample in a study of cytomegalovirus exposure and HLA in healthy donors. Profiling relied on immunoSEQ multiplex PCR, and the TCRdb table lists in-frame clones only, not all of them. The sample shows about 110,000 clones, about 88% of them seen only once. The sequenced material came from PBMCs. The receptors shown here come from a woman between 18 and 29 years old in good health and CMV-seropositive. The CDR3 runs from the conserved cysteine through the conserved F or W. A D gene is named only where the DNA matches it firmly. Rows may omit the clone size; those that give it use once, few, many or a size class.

TGTGCCAGCAGCGGGGGGGAGATGACGGACGTGGTCTTC,CASSGGEMTDVVF,TRBV7-8,NA,TRBD2,TRBJ2-1
TGTGCCAGCAGTCGACTAGCGGGGGGGACAGATACGCAGTATTTT,CASSRLAGGTDTQYF,TRBV6-1,NA,TRBD2,TRBJ2-3
TGTGCCAGCAGTTGGGACAGGGGTAACTATGGCTACACCTTC,CASSWDRGNYGYTF,TRBV6-5,few,TRBD1,TRBJ1-2
TGTGCCAGCAGTTTCCCTCTAGGGGGGGGGCGGGGAGATACGCAGTATTTT,CASSFPLGGGRGDTQYF,TRBV27,NA,NA,TRBJ2-3
TGTGCCAGCACGTACAGTCATAATTCACCCCTCCACTTT,CASTYSHNSPLHF,TRBV2,few,NA,TRBJ1-6
TGTGCCACCGGACTAGCGGGCTACAATGAGCAGTTCTTC,CATGLAGYNEQFF,TRBV7-9,NA,TRBD2,TRBJ2-1
TGTGCCAGCAGCCCGGGAGGCACTAATGAAAAACTGTTTTTT,CASSPGGTNEKLFF,TRBV7-9,once,NA,TRBJ1-4
TGTGCCAGCACCTTTGGCGGAGGGGTTGACGAGACCCAGTACTTC,CASTFGGGVDETQYF,TRBV7-2,NA,NA,TRBJ2-5
TGTGCCAGCAGTCGGGACAGGGGAGATGGCTACACCTTC,CASSRDRGDGYTF,TRBV6-1,NA,TRBD1,TRBJ1-2
TGTGCCAGCAGCCCCTCACAGGGGGCGTTTGGGGCCAACGTCCTGACTTTC,CASSPSQGAFGANVLTF,TRBV7-6,once,TRBD1,TRBJ2-6
TGTGCCAGCAGTCCCGGGAGGGCGGAGACCCAGTACTTC,CASSPGRAETQYF,TRBV28,NA,TRBD2,TRBJ2-5
TGCAGCGTTGATTGGGTCGGGGAGTCAGCCTACAATGAGCAGTTCTTC,CSVDWVGESAYNEQFF,TRBV29-1,NA,NA,TRBJ2-1
TGCGCCAGCAGCCAAGATAGTATTCGGAACAGCATGGAAGCTTTCTTT,CASSQDSIRNSMEAFF,TRBV4-1,NA,NA,TRBJ1-1
TGTGCCAGCAGCGCGGGGGGGGAGACCCAGTACTTC,CASSAGGETQYF,TRBV9,NA,TRBD2,TRBJ2-5
TGTGCCAGCAGCTCCACCGCGCACGGACAGACTGAAGCTTTCTTT,CASSSTAHGQTEAFF,TRBV11-3,NA,NA,TRBJ1-1
TGTGCCAGCAGTGGCGCGGACAGTTTCAACACTGAAGCTTTCTTT,CASSGADSFNTEAFF,TRBV2,NA,NA,TRBJ1-1
TGTGCCAGCACTTCCAGACTGATCTACGAGCAGTACTTC,CASTSRLIYEQYF,TRBV28,NA,NA,TRBJ2-7
TGCAGCGTTAGACTAGCGGGGGGGAAAGATACGCAGTATTTT,CSVRLAGGKDTQYF,TRBV29-1,NA,TRBD2,TRBJ2-3
TGTGCCAGCAGAAAGACCGACATAAATTCACCCCTCCACTTT,CASRKTDINSPLHF,TRBV2,NA,NA,TRBJ1-6
TGTGCCAGCAGCTACGGGACAGCGAACACTGAAGCTTTCTTT,CASSYGTANTEAFF,TRBV9,NA,TRBD1,TRBJ1-1
TGTGCCAGCAGTCAGTCTAGCGGGGGGGCCGTCTACGAGCAGTACTTC,CASSQSSGGAVYEQYF,TRBV28,NA,TRBD2,TRBJ2-7
TGTGCCAGCTCCGGGACAGGCTACTATGGCTACACCTTC,CASSGTGYYGYTF,TRBV18,NA,TRBD1,TRBJ1-2
TGTGCCAGCAGCTATCCTAGCGGGGGGCGGAGAGAGACCCAGTACTTC,CASSYPSGGRRETQYF,TRBV7-9,NA,TRBD2,TRBJ2-5
TGTGCCAGCAGAGTAGCGGGGGGGCTCAATGAGCAGTTCTTC,CASRVAGGLNEQFF,TRBV6-1,once,TRBD2,TRBJ2-1
TGTGCCAGCAGCTTAGTTCTAGCGGGGGGGCCATCCTACAATGAGCAGTTCTTC,CASSLVLAGGPSYNEQFF,TRBV7-2,NA,TRBD2,TRBJ2-1
TGTGCCATCAGTGAGTCACCCCAGGCCCTCCCTTATTCACCCCTCCACTTT,CAISESPQALPYSPLHF,TRBV10-3,NA,NA,TRBJ1-6
TGTGCCAGCAGCTTAGCGGTTGCAGGACAGGGCTCCTACGAGCAGTACTTC,CASSLAVAGQGSYEQYF,TRBV7-8,NA,TRBD1,TRBJ2-7
TGTGCCAGCAGTAGGACAGGGCTGGGTGAAAAACTGTTTTTT,CASSRTGLGEKLFF,TRBV6-5,NA,TRBD1,TRBJ1-4
TGTGCCAGCAGTGGCGCCACAGGGTCCCGGAACTCCTACGAGCAGTACTTC,CASSGATGSRNSYEQYF,TRBV28,NA,NA,TRBJ2-7
TGCGCCAGCAGGCCCGGGACAACCAATCAGCCCCAGCATTTT,CASRPGTTNQPQHF,TRBV10-2,NA,NA,TRBJ1-5
TGCGCCAGCAGCCAAGACATAAGTGACTTGAACACTGAAGCTTTCTTT,CASSQDISDLNTEAFF,TRBV4-3,NA,NA,TRBJ1-1
TGTGCCAGCAGCTTAGAACGCCTAAACACCGGGGAGCTGTTTTTT,CASSLERLNTGELFF,TRBV7-8,NA,NA,TRBJ2-2
TGTGCCAGCTCACCGATGTCGGGGAGTCAGCCCCAGCATTTT,CASSPMSGSQPQHF,TRBV18,NA,NA,TRBJ1-5
TGTGCCAGCAGCTTAGAGACAGGGGAGAGAGAAAAACTGTTTTTT,CASSLETGEREKLFF,TRBV7-2,once,TRBD1,TRBJ1-4
TGTGCCAGCAGTGAATATGGCGGCAGGGCTAACTATGGCTACACCTTC,CASSEYGGRANYGYTF,TRBV6-1,NA,NA,TRBJ1-2
TGTGCCAGCAGCTTAAACAGGGTGGGCACCGGGGAGCTGTTTTTT,CASSLNRVGTGELFF,TRBV7-9,NA,NA,TRBJ2-2
TGTGCCAGCAGCTTCGGGGGGGCAGTATCTAATGAAAAACTGTTTTTT,CASSFGGAVSNEKLFF,TRBV5-8,NA,NA,TRBJ1-4
TGTGCCAGCAGCTTATACCACAGGGTGAACACCGGGGAGCTGTTTTTT,CASSLYHRVNTGELFF,TRBV7-2,NA,NA,TRBJ2-2
TGTGCCAGCAGCTTAGTAGCAGGGGGCAGGTCTCAAGCTTTCTTT,CASSLVAGGRSQAFF,TRBV7-2,NA,TRBD1,TRBJ1-1
TGTGCCAGCAGACATTTGGCGGGACAGGGGTGGTTGCAGTATTTT,CASRHLAGQGWLQYF,TRBV11-2,NA,TRBD1,TRBJ2-3
TGTGCCAGCAGCTCCAGGGCGGATCAGCCCCAGCATTTT,CASSSRADQPQHF,TRBV7-2,few,NA,TRBJ1-5
TGTGCCAGCAGTTCGCGGGAGAGAGGGTCTCTCGCGAACACCGGGGAGCTGTTTTTT,CASSSRERGSLANTGELFF,TRBV27,NA,TRBD2,TRBJ2-2
TGCGCCAGCAGCCATGGGACAGGGTTGAGCAATCAGCCCCAGCATTTT,CASSHGTGLSNQPQHF,TRBV4-1,NA,TRBD1,TRBJ1-5
TGTGCCAGCAGTGATCAGCGCGGGTCCTACGAGCAGTACTTC,CASSDQRGSYEQYF,TRBV2,NA,NA,TRBJ2-7
TGTGCCAGCAGTTTATCCGCGGCCAGGGGCCCCCACGAGCAGTACTTC,CASSLSAARGPHEQYF,TRBV27,NA,NA,TRBJ2-7
TGTGCCAGCAGACAGAACCTAAATCCCGGGGAGCTGTTTTTT,CASRQNLNPGELFF,TRBV27,NA,NA,TRBJ2-2
TGTGCCAGCAGCTCACCCGGTAGGGGATATGGCTACACCTTC,CASSSPGRGYGYTF,TRBV5-5,NA,NA,TRBJ1-2
TGTGCCAGTAGTCCTGAACAGGAGCTATCCTACAATGAGCAGTTCTTC,CASSPEQELSYNEQFF,TRBV19,NA,NA,TRBJ2-1
TGTGCCAGCAGCACAACTGCGGGGGGACAGGGAACAGGAGAGCAGTACTTC,CASSTTAGGQGTGEQYF,TRBV7-9,NA,NA,TRBJ2-7
TGTGCCAGCAAAATACGCGGGGGAAACCAAGAGACCCAGTACTTC,CASKIRGGNQETQYF,TRBV6-5,NA,TRBD2,TRBJ2-5
TGTGCCAGCAGCTTAATGACCCGGAGACAAGAGACCCAGTACTTC,CASSLMTRRQETQYF,TRBV7-6,NA,NA,TRBJ2-5
TGTGCCAGCGGCTACCAAGAGACCCAGTACTTC,CASGYQETQYF,TRBV27,NA,NA,TRBJ2-5
TGTGCCAGCAGCCCTTGGGACTCGAGCTCCTACGAGCAGTACTTC,CASSPWDSSSYEQYF,TRBV14,NA,NA,TRBJ2-7
TGTGCCAGCAGCCAAACAGGGTTCCAAGAGACCCAGTACTTC,CASSQTGFQETQYF,TRBV9,NA,NA,TRBJ2-5
TGTGCCAGCGGGATAGCGGGGGGTAGCGCAGATACGCAGTATTTT,CASGIAGGSADTQYF,TRBV2,NA,TRBD2,TRBJ2-3
TGTGCCAGCAGCTCTGGGGCAGGCGGGGAGCTGTTTTTT,CASSSGAGGELFF,TRBV11-3,few,NA,TRBJ2-2
TGTGCCAGCAGTTTATCTTGGGGCCCGGGTTTAGTCGAGCAGTACTTC,CASSLSWGPGLVEQYF,TRBV27,NA,NA,TRBJ2-7